The 25 T cell receptor beta chains presented below share a single source sample, sequenced in a study of T-cell memory formation after mild COVID-19. MiXCR, applied by TCRdb to the 5' RACE reads, yields one record per CDR3 protein. Of 300,000 to 400,000 distinct CDR3 sequences listed, about a sixth are singletons. Sequenced sample: PBMCs or a T cell subset sorted from them (not recorded which). These receptors were taken from a man between 18 and 29 years old who had mild COVID-19 (a few samples of this study predate the infection). Cell type and time point are not known.

The chain recombines TRBV29-1 with TRBJ2-3; D not certain. The CDR3 is 14 amino acids. The ends were cut back, 3 bases at V and 1 base at J, with 11 bases in the middle. Germline V gene data show CDR1 as SQVTM and CDR2 as ANQGSEA. CDR3 protein: CSVDLSVGTDTQYF. CDR3 DNA: TGCAGCGTTGACTTGTCGGTAGGCACAGATACGCAGTATTTT.

This clonotype came up a few times. V usage is TRBV25-1 and J usage is TRBJ2-5; TRBD1 agrees at 8 bases. The CDR3 loop spans 16 amino acids. Trimming at V came to 0 bases and at J to 4 bases, leaving 7 bases not matched to a gene. Germline V gives CDR1 MGHDK, CDR2 SYGVNS. CDR3: CASSEYRRGLRETQYF. The CDR3 DNA reads TGTGCCAGCAGTGAATACCGCAGGGGGCTACGAGAGACCCAGTACTTC.

This clonotype came up a few times. The chain carries TRBV10-3 and TRBJ2-5; D perhaps matches TRBD1 (5 bases). V was pared by 0 bases and J by 3 bases, with 11 bases between. The CDR3 length is 15 residues. Germline CDR1 and CDR2: ENHRY and SYGVKD. The DNA for the CDR3 is TGTGCCATCAGTGAGTCAGGGGATCGGGAAGAGACCCAGTACTTC. It codes for CAISESGDREETQYF.

This clonotype has just a few counts. This chain uses TRBV7-9 with TRBJ1-5, with TRBD1 identical over 8 bases. Per the germline V gene, CDR1 is SEHNR and CDR2 is FQNEAQ (reference sequence). V was pared by 1 base and J by 2 bases, with 13 bases of the junction left unmatched. The CDR3 is 19 amino acids. The CDR3 reads CASSLGRRGQGGGNQPQHF. CDR3 sequence (DNA): TGTGCCAGCAGCTTAGGGCGACGCGGACAGGGAGGGGGCAATCAGCCCCAGCATTTT.

A remark on this clonotype: A much larger clone sits a single nucleotide away, making a read error possible. The V call is TRBV7-2, the J call TRBJ1-2; maybe TRBD1 (6 bases). The V end was cut by 5 bases, the J end by 4 bases, with 11 bases between. Germline CDR1 is SGHTA and CDR2 is FQGNSA. The CDR3 contains 13 residues. CDR3 loop: CASSQGQSYGYTF. The CDR3 DNA reads TGTGCCAGCAGCCAAGGACAGAGCTATGGCTACACCTTC.

This clonotype came up a few times. The chain is built from TRBV20-1 and TRBJ2-5, with 7 bases lining up with TRBD1. The CDR3 spans 15 residues. CDR1 is DFQATT, CDR2 SNEGSKA, per germline (reference sequence). Trimming removed 4 bases from V and 6 bases from J; junction bases left unmatched: 14. The CDR3 loop reads CSATIYEQGRQTQYF. In nucleotides, the CDR3 is TGCAGTGCTACGATATATGAACAGGGGCGACAGACCCAGTACTTC.

The table lists this clonotype with a few counts. The J gene is TRBJ2-5, the V gene TRBV7-9, with 9 bases lining up with TRBD2. V shed 8 bases, J shed 3 bases, and the junction held 10 bases outside the gene matches. This CDR3 has 15 residues. Looked up from germline, CDR1 is SEHNR and CDR2 is FQNEAQ (reference sequence). The CDR3 here is CASDRAGGYEETQYF. CDR3 nucleotide sequence: TGTGCCAGCGACCGAGCGGGGGGATATGAAGAGACCCAGTACTTC.

This clonotype has more than one count but fewer than ten. The CDR3 loop reads CASSSQGAASGTSSYNEQFF. CDR3 DNA sequence: TGTGCCAGCAGCTCGCAAGGGGCCGCCTCCGGGACTAGCTCCTACAATGAGCAGTTCTTC. V and J are TRBV11-1 and TRBJ2-1; 8 positions agree with TRBD2. Germline lookup yields CDR1 SGHAT and CDR2 FQDESV (reference sequence). V dropped 4 bases and J dropped 0; count of bases not matched to a gene: 17. This CDR3 comprises 20 residues.

This clonotype has just a few counts. V and J are TRBV7-2 and TRBJ2-5; 7 bases map to TRBD1. The CDR3 runs 15 residues. Germline values: CDR1 SGHTA, CDR2 FQGNSA. J lost 3 bases, V lost 5 bases, and 9 bases had no gene match. CDR3 bases: TGTGCCAGCAGCGGCGGTGGGGGACAGAAAGAGACCCAGTACTTC. It yields the protein CASSGGGGQKETQYF.

V is TRBV4-3 and J is TRBJ2-5, with 12 bases identical to TRBD2. The CDR3 length is 17 residues. Unmatched junction bases numbered 7, after V lost 0 bases and J lost 5 bases. CDR1 and CDR2 (germline): LGHNA, YSLEER. Written as DNA, the CDR3 is TGCGCCAGCAGCCAAGATACCCCTAGCGGGGGGGTGGAGACCCAGTACTTC. Protein product: CASSQDTPSGGVETQYF.

This clonotype was seen more than once but under ten times. This rearrangement joins TRBV12-3 or TRBV12-4 to TRBJ1-1; D is unclear. V lost 3 bases and J lost 1, with 9 bases in between. The CDR3 sequence is 14 residues long. In DNA, the CDR3 is TGTGCCAGCAGTTTCCTTGACACGAACACTGAAGCTTTCTTT. It specifies CASSFLDTNTEAFF.

The chain carries TRBV7-9 and TRBJ1-4; possibly TRBD1 for D (6 bases). The germline CDR1 and CDR2 sequences are SEHNR and FQNEAQ (reference sequence). The V end lost 4 bases, the J end lost 8 bases, and 14 bases lay between the germline ends. The CDR3 sequence is 14 residues long. The CDR3 DNA is TGTGCCAGCAGCTCGTATCAGGGGAACGAAAAACTGTTTTTT. Its translation is CASSSYQGNEKLFF. The whole variable domain, filled in from reference TRBV7-9 and TRBJ1-4, reads DTGVSQNPRHKITKRGQNVTFRCDPISEHNRLYWYRQTLGQGPEFLTYFQNEAQLEKSRLLSDRFSAERPKGSFSTLEIQRTEQGDSAMYLCASSSYQGNEKLFFGSGTQLSVL.

This clonotype came up many times. This chain connects TRBV6-1 to TRBJ2-6; D remains unclear. CDR3 size: 14 residues. V dropped 2 bases and J dropped 4 bases, with 6 bases sitting between them. CDR1 and CDR2 (germline): MNHNS, SASEGT. CDR3 region: CASSELRGANVLTF. The DNA for the CDR3 is TGTGCCAGCAGTGAATTACGGGGGGCCAACGTCCTGACTTTC.

The sample holds a few counts of this clonotype. The V call is TRBV20-1, the J call TRBJ1-2; D remains ambiguous. V was clipped by 4 bases and J by 7 bases, with 7 bases between them. The CDR3 consists of 10 residues. CDR1 and CDR2 (germline): DFQATT, SNEGSKA (reference sequence). The CDR3 here is CSAMTGGYTF. The CDR3 nucleotides are TGCAGTGCTATGACGGGTGGCTACACCTTC.

In its sample, this clonotype was seen a few times. The chain employs TRBV5-1 and TRBJ2-1; D is undetermined. Germline CDR1 and CDR2: SGHRS and YFSETQ. V was trimmed by 0 bases and J by 0 bases, leaving 7 bases between them. The CDR3 is made up of 15 amino acids. The CDR3 reads CASSLVASSYNEQFF. CDR3 nucleotide sequence: TGCGCCAGCAGCTTGGTGGCTAGCTCCTACAATGAGCAGTTCTTC.

This clonotype was observed a few times. This sequence joins TRBV5-1 and TRBJ1-1, with D possibly TRBD1 on 5 matching bases. Germline V CDR1 and CDR2: SGHRS, YFSETQ. V lost 5 bases and J lost 5, with 13 bases in between. The CDR3 spans 13 residues. The CDR3 bases are TGCGCCAGCAGATCTGGGGCTCGGACTGAAGCTTTCTTT. Translation gives CASRSGARTEAFF.

The chain joins TRBV4-3 to TRBJ2-3; D remains unclear. Germline V gene sequence: CDR1 LGHNA, CDR2 YSLEER. Trimming shortened V by 4 bases and J by 6 bases, and 14 bases separated the two germline ends. The CDR3 totals 14 residues. The CDR3 nucleotides are TGCGCCAGCAGCCCTGGACCGACCTGGGATACGCAGTATTTT. Encoded protein: CASSPGPTWDTQYF.

The chain recombines TRBV24-1 with TRBJ2-3, with D perhaps assigned TRBD1 or TRBD2 (5 bases each). V lost 9 bases and J 2 bases, leaving 11 bases between the germline ends. The CDR3 sequence is 13 residues long. Germline values: CDR1 KGHDR, CDR2 SFDVKD. This chain's CDR3 is CATGDDFTDTQYF. CDR3 nucleotides: TGTGCCACCGGGGACGACTTCACAGATACGCAGTATTTT.

This clonotype has just a few counts. The genes are TRBV12-3 or TRBV12-4 and TRBJ2-7; D possibly corresponds to TRBD1 (6 bases). CDR3 length equals 13 residues. Trimming removed 7 bases at V and 2 bases at J, with 12 bases between. CDR3 region: CASTVTGTYEQYF. The CDR3 DNA follows: TGTGCCAGCACCGTCACAGGGACCTACGAGCAGTACTTC.

The CDR3 DNA sequence: TGCGCCAGCAGCCCCTCTAGCGGGGGGGTCTTTGAGCAGTTCTTC. Translating it yields CASSPSSGGVFEQFF. The chain uses TRBV4-1 and TRBJ2-1; 12 bases agree with TRBD2. The CDR3 consists of 15 residues. Germline CDR1 MGHRA, CDR2 YSYEKL. Trimming removed 4 bases from V and 9 bases from J; junction bases left unmatched: 7.

V gene TRBV5-1 combines with J gene TRBJ1-6; perhaps TRBD1 as D (6 bases). V was clipped by 4 bases and J by 7 bases, with 15 bases between them. The CDR3 length is 15 residues. The germline V gene encodes CDR1 SGHRS and CDR2 YFSETQ. CDR3: CASSLQATGNSPLHF. The CDR3, as DNA: TGCGCCAGCAGCCTCCAAGCGACAGGAAATTCACCCCTCCACTTT.

This chain connects TRBV5-6 to TRBJ1-2; D is uncertain. V was pared by 5 bases and J by 3 bases, with 8 bases between. Germline-derived CDR1 and CDR2 are SGHDT and YYEEEE. The CDR3 has 12 residues. The CDR3, as DNA: TGTGCCAGCAGTGCGGTCGACTATGGCTACACCTTC. Translation: CASSAVDYGYTF.

The CDR3 sequence is CASSQGGV. Here the CDR3 DNA reads TGTGCCAGCAGCCAAGGTGGCGTC. The chain carries TRBV7-3 and TRBJ2-7; D remains ambiguous. The CDR3 is 8 residues long. CDR1 and CDR2 from the germline V gene are SGHTA and FQGTGA.

The sample holds a few counts of this clonotype. The CDR3 nucleotides read TGCAGCGTCGAGACAGGCTTCCAAGAGACCCAGTACTTC. It codes for CSVETGFQETQYF. This chain links TRBV29-1 with TRBJ2-5, with D possibly TRBD1 on 6 matching bases. Looked up from germline, CDR1 is SQVTM and CDR2 is ANQGSEA. Trimming took 6 bases from V and 1 from J, leaving 12 bases between them. The CDR3 extends over 13 amino acids.

A few counts support this clonotype. V gene TRBV7-6 combines with J gene TRBJ2-5; D possibly corresponds to TRBD1 (6 bases). The CDR3 spans 13 residues. V was shortened by 5 bases and J by 5 bases, with 12 bases between the two germline ends. CDR1 and CDR2 (germline): SGHVS, FNYEAQ. CDR3 sequence reads: CASSQGPGETQYF. DNA for the CDR3: TGTGCCAGCAGCCAGGGGCCGGGCGAGACCCAGTACTTC. Combining the CDR3 with reference TRBV7-6 and TRBJ2-5 gives the whole variable domain GAGVSQSPRYKVTKRGQDVALRCDPISGHVSLYWYRQALGQGPEFLTYFNYEAQQDKSGLPNDRFSAERPEGSISTLTIQRTEQRDSAMYRCASSQGPGETQYFGPGTRLLVL.